A few counts support the clone carrying this TCR beta chain. Antigen specificity is unknown. The CDR3 has 16 residues. Germline V gene data show CDR1 as SEHNR and CDR2 as FQNEAQ (reference sequence). Trimming pared 1 base from V and 2 bases from J, leaving 13 bases between. The whole isolated RNA underwent reverse transcription, so sequencing captured expressed TCRB transcripts. Sequenced by immunoSEQ multiplex PCR; TCRdb stores in-frame clones only, minus some. The data contain tens of thousands of clones, around a third of them singletons. This record comes from a study of beta chain features in type 1 diabetes. Study outcomes and limitations: Patients with type 1 diabetes showed fewer VDJ junction insertions and more deletions. In patients and controls equally, PCR might favor templates that are shorter.

This sequence was found in a young woman in good health. J is TRBJ2-3 and V is TRBV7-9, with D possibly being TRBD2 (6 bases). The sequenced sample consisted of stem cell memory CD4+ T cells from blood. CDR3 amino acids: CASSLGDSRDTDTQYF. The CDR3, as DNA: TGTGCCAGCAGCTTAGGGGACTCGCGCGACACAGATACGCAGTATTTT.